The clone carrying this TCR beta chain was observed a handful of times. What it binds is unknown. The data were obtained in a study of blood T cells in healthy people across ages. Study conclusions and caveats: Observed TCR beta diversity per million T cells went down as age went up. This fall followed a roughly linear course with age.

Healthy Caucasian individuals from Russia aged 6 to 90 were enrolled as donors. At least 5 micrograms of total RNA were extracted per sample. Next came a second PCR, run for about 7 to 12 cycles, which used a sample-barcoded 5' primer along with a J-beta primer mix. One entry per CDR3 protein results from TCRdb running MiXCR on the 5' RACE reads. Of 1.5 million to 2 million distinct CDR3 sequences listed, around half are singletons. The CDR3 extends over 13 amino acids. Germline lookup yields CDR1 SQVTM and CDR2 ANQGSEA. Trimming left V 4 bases short and J 5 bases short, with 14 bases between. The sample comprised blood. This TCR was recovered from a woman between 40 and 55 years old in good health. The chain recombines TRBV29-1 with TRBJ2-5; possible D gene TRBD2, 6 bases. The CDR3 loop reads CSVGVAGGETQYF. CDR3 coding DNA: TGCAGCGTTGGGGTAGCAGGAGGGGAGACCCAGTACTTC.